The 17 T cell receptor beta chains presented below share a single source sample, sequenced in a study of blood T cell repertoires in COVID-19. Produced via immunoSEQ multiplex PCR; TCRdb's table is partial and in-frame only. The data hold fewer than 300,000 clones, with about four fifths observed a single time. The sequenced material came from PBMCs or T cells enriched from blood (not recorded which). The receptors stem from a man aged 40-55 years who had been exposed to COVID-19.

V usage is TRBV7-3 and J usage is TRBJ1-1; D call uncertain. From germline, CDR1 is SGHTA and CDR2 FQGTGA. This CDR3 region has 13 residues. Trimming cost V 4 bases and J 3 bases, with 9 bases left between them. The DNA for the CDR3 is TGTGCCAGCAGCTCCTTACGGGACACTGAAGCTTTCTTT. This translates into CASSSLRDTEAFF.

The J gene is TRBJ2-7, the V gene TRBV11-2; 8 positions match TRBD1. CDR1 and CDR2 (germline): SGHAT, FQNNGV. The CDR3 totals 15 residues. V shed 3 bases and J 6 bases; nucleotides not matched to a gene: 10. CDR3 nucleotide sequence: TGTGCCAGCAGCTTCGTGGCCAGGGGGCGTTTCGAGCAGTACTTC. Protein sequence: CASSFVARGRFEQYF.

The genes are TRBV18 and TRBJ1-5, with 9 positions matching TRBD1. Looked up from germline, CDR1 is KGHSH and CDR2 is LQKENI. With 4 bases clipped from V and 3 bases from J, the junction kept 7 bases outside the gene matches. The CDR3 has 16 amino acids. CDR3 coding DNA: TGTGCCAGCTCACAAGGGGGGACAGGGAACAATCAGCCCCAGCATTTT. This translates into CASSQGGTGNNQPQHF.

The rearrangement uses TRBV6-1 and TRBJ1-2; D remains unclear. The CDR3 length is 15 residues. V lost 2 bases, J lost 8 bases, and 18 bases lay in between. Looked up from germline, CDR1 is MNHNS and CDR2 is SASEGT. Written as DNA, the CDR3 is TGTGCCAGCAGTGAATATCTTCGGGGAGTGGGCGGCTACACCTTC. This encodes CASSEYLRGVGGYTF.

V gene TRBV3-1 (or the pseudogene TRBV3-2) combines with J gene TRBJ2-7; perhaps TRBD1 as D (6 bases). The germline V and J ends were trimmed by 6 bases and 5 bases, with 20 bases remaining between them. Germline V gene lookup returns CDR1 LGHDT and CDR2 YNNKEL (reference sequence). The CDR3 has 15 residues. CDR3 DNA sequence: TGTGCCAGCAGTCGAAGCAGGGGCTGGTATAACGAGCAGTACTTC. Protein: CASSRSRGWYNEQYF.

This rearrangement joins TRBV11-3 to TRBJ2-7; D is possibly TRBD2 (6 bases). The CDR3 runs to 14 residues. The germline gives CDR1 SGHNT, CDR2 YENEEA. The ends were cut back, 3 bases at V and 0 bases at J, with 9 bases in the middle. The DNA of the CDR3 is TGTGCCAGCAGCTTGGGGAGGAACTCCTACGAGCAGTACTTC. Encoded protein: CASSLGRNSYEQYF.

The CDR3 spells CSVEDSVGSYNEQFF. CDR3 in DNA: TGCAGCGTTGAAGATAGTGTTGGCTCCTACAATGAGCAGTTCTTC. The rearrangement uses TRBV29-1 and TRBJ2-1; D call uncertain. Trimming took off 0 bases at V and 0 bases at J, with 9 bases between the two ends. Germline CDR1 reads SQVTM; CDR2 reads ANQGSEA. This CDR3 is built from 15 residues.

The rearrangement joins TRBV2 to TRBJ2-3; possible D gene TRBD1, 6 bases. Germline lookup yields CDR1 SNHLY and CDR2 FYNNEI. The CDR3 is 13 amino acids. V was pared by 3 bases and J by 6 bases, with 10 bases between. The CDR3: CASSDQGPDTQYF. CDR3 nucleotides: TGTGCCAGCAGTGATCAGGGGCCCGATACGCAGTATTTT.

The chain combines TRBV5-1 with TRBJ2-3; TRBD2 agrees at 8 bases. CDR1 is SGHRS and CDR2 is YFSETQ in the germline V gene. The CDR3 covers 15 residues. The V and J ends lost 7 bases and 0 bases, in that order; junction bases with no gene match: 7. The CDR3 DNA follows: TGCGCCAGCCAATCGGGAGGGATAAGCACAGATACGCAGTATTTT. Protein: CASQSGGISTDTQYF.

V is TRBV3-1 (or the pseudogene TRBV3-2) and J is TRBJ2-7; a weak D match, TRBD2 (5 bases). Germline assignment: CDR1 LGHDT and CDR2 YNNKEL (reference sequence). The CDR3 covers 13 residues. The germline V and J ends were trimmed by 0 bases and 3 bases, with 6 bases remaining between them. The CDR3 nucleotides are TGTGCCAGCAGCCAAGAAGGAGGCTACGAGCAGTACTTC. It codes for CASSQEGGYEQYF.

CDR3 coding DNA: TGCGCCAGCAGCCCGGGACAGCTCTACAATGAGCAGTTCTTC. This sequence encodes CASSPGQLYNEQFF. The chain employs TRBV5-1 and TRBJ2-1; 7 positions match TRBD1. The CDR3 covers 14 residues. J gave up 3 bases and V 4 bases, and 4 bases lay outside the gene matches. Germline V CDR1 and CDR2: SGHRS, YFSETQ.

This chain joins TRBV11-3 and TRBJ2-2; no firm D call. This CDR3 spans 12 amino acids. The germline V gene has CDR1 SGHNT and CDR2 YENEEA. V was trimmed by 4 bases and J by 8 bases, leaving 8 bases between them. The CDR3: CASSSVRGELFF. In DNA form, the CDR3 reads TGTGCCAGCAGCTCAGTTCGAGGGGAGCTGTTTTTT.

The genes are TRBV29-1 and TRBJ2-3, with 7 bases matching TRBD2. The CDR3 has 13 residues. CDR1 is SQVTM and CDR2 is ANQGSEA in the germline V gene. V was clipped by 4 bases and J by 2 bases; unmatched bases: 3. The CDR3 nucleotides are TGCAGCGTTGCCAGCGGGGACACAGATACGCAGTATTTT. Its translation: CSVASGDTDTQYF.

The rearrangement uses TRBV19 and TRBJ1-1; maybe TRBD1 (5 bases). V lost 5 bases and J lost 1, with 14 bases in between. The germline gives CDR1 LNHDA, CDR2 SQIVND (reference sequence). The CDR3 covers 15 residues. CDR3 bases: TGTGCCAGTAGTTTATGGGACTTCGGGAACACTGAAGCTTTCTTT. This encodes CASSLWDFGNTEAFF.

The J gene is TRBJ2-3, the V gene TRBV27; TRBD1 agrees at 7 bases. With 6 bases clipped from V and 3 bases from J, the junction kept 12 bases outside the gene matches. This CDR3 region has 16 residues. Germline assignment: CDR1 MNHEY and CDR2 SMNVEV (reference sequence). CDR3 protein: CASRSRQGFFTDTQYF. In nucleotides, the CDR3 is TGTGCCAGCAGGTCGCGACAGGGCTTTTTTACAGATACGCAGTATTTT.

CDR3 bases: TGTGCCAGTACCTCTCTCGGGACTGTGGATGGCTACACCTTC. As protein: CASTSLGTVDGYTF. The genes are TRBV19 and TRBJ1-2; D may be TRBD1 (5 bases). Trimming left V 7 bases short and J 6 bases short, with 18 bases between. Germline CDR1 is LNHDA and CDR2 is SQIVND (reference sequence). The CDR3 spans 14 residues.

This chain connects TRBV11-2 to TRBJ2-5; D perhaps matches TRBD2 (6 bases). Germline CDR1 reads SGHAT; CDR2 reads FQNNGV. The CDR3 covers 14 residues. The ends were cut back, 5 bases at V and 0 bases at J, with 10 bases in the middle. DNA of the CDR3: TGTGCCAGCAGCGGCCGGGACTACCAAGAGACCCAGTACTTC. Its translation: CASSGRDYQETQYF.